This T cell receptor (beta chain) was observed in a study of identical twins' blood T cells. Looking at the study overall: About 6 alpha and six beta libraries together yielded about 50 million reads.

This CDR3 spans 13 amino acids. The germline V and J ends were trimmed by 7 bases and 4 bases, with 14 bases remaining between them. In germline, CDR1 is DFQATT, CDR2 SNEGSKA (reference sequence). Findings and caveats of the study: Shared environment remains a possible cause of twin similarity.

This clonotype was detected many times. Its target is not known. Likely shared infections and vaccines: all three twin pairs were reared together. Sample barcodes were added at both library ends during cDNA synthesis. From the 5' RACE reads, TCRdb called clonotypes with MiXCR, one entry per CDR3 protein. The table lists hundreds of thousands of distinct CDR3 sequences, roughly 31% of them singletons, with 6.1% in the top ten. Sequencing was carried out using PBMCs. The J gene is TRBJ2-1, the V gene TRBV20-1, with a possible D match to TRBD2 (5 bases). This TCR came from a woman aged 18 to 50 in good health. The CDR3 bases are TGCAGTGTTCCTAAGGAGGAATACAATGAGCAGTTCTTC. Protein sequence: CSVPKEEYNEQFF.